The T cell receptor beta chain under discussion was sequenced for a study of T cells in Graves' hyperthyroidism and ophthalmopathy. At least ten counts were recorded for this clonotype. Amplification of TCR beta CDR3 regions was performed using RNA transcripts as template. In the first-round RT-PCR of the TCR CDR3, the HTBI primer set was used. In TCRdb, the multiplex PCR reads were re-called with MiXCR into one record per CDR3 protein. The sample carries 200,000 to 250,000 distinct CDR3 sequences, 16% recorded once. Sequencing was carried out using blood. This clonotype was obtained from a woman aged 18-30 years with Graves' ophthalmopathy.

The CDR3 reads CAISDGGGITEAFF. For the CDR3, the DNA is TGTGCCATCAGTGATGGGGGTGGAATCACTGAAGCTTTCTTT. This sequence joins TRBV10-3 and TRBJ1-1; weak D call: TRBD1 (5 bases). CDR3 length: 14 amino acids. Germline CDR1 ENHRY, CDR2 SYGVKD. V lost 3 bases, J lost 4 bases, and 12 bases lay in between.